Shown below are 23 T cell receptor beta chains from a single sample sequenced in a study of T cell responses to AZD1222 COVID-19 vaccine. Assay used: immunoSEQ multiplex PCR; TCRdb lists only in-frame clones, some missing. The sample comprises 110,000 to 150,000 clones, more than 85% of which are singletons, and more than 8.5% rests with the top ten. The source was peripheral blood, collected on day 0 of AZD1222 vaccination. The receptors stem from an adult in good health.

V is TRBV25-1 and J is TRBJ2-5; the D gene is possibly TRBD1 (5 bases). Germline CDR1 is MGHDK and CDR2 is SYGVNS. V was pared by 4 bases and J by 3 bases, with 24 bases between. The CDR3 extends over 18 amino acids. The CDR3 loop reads CASSAYDPRQMLKETQYF. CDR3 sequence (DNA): TGTGCCAGCAGTGCATATGACCCACGACAGATGCTTAAAGAGACCCAGTACTTC.

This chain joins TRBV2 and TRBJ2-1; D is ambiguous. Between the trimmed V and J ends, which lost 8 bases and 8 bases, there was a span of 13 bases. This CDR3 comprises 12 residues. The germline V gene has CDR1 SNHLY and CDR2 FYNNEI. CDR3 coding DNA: TGTGCCAGCCATATGGTTGTTGATGAGCAGTTCTTC. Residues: CASHMVVDEQFF.

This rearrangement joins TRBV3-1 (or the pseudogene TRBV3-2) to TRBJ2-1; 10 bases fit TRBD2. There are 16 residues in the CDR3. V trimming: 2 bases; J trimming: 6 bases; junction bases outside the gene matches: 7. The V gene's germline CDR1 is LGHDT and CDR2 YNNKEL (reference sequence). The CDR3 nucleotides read TGTGCCAGCAGCCAAAGTCGGAGCGGGGGGGCCAATGAGCAGTTCTTC. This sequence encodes CASSQSRSGGANEQFF.

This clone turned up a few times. CDR3 nucleotides: TGTGCCAGCAGCTTCATGGCGGGGGGAATCACCGGGGAGCTGTTTTTT. It is translated as CASSFMAGGITGELFF. J is TRBJ2-2 and V is TRBV7-2; 8 bases line up with TRBD2. V lost 3 bases and J lost 4; bases outside the gene matches: 7. This CDR3 is built from 16 residues. CDR1 SGHTA and CDR2 FQGNSA come from the germline V gene.

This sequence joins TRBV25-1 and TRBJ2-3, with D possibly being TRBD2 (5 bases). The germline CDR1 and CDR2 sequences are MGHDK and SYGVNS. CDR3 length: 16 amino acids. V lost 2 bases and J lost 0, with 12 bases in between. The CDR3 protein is CASSEDRRKSTDTQYF. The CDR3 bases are TGTGCCAGCAGTGAAGATCGGAGGAAGAGCACAGATACGCAGTATTTT. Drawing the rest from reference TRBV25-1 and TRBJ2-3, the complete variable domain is EADIYQTPRYLVIGTGKKITLECSQTMGHDKMYWYQQDPGMELHLIHYSYGVNSTEKGDLSSESTVSRIRTEHFPLTLESARPSHTSQYLCASSEDRRKSTDTQYFGPGTRLTVL.

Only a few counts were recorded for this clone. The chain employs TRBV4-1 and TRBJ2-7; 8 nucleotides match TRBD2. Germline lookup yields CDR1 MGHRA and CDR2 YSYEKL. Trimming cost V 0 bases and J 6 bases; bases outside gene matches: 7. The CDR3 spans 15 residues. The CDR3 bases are TGCGCCAGCAGCCAAGAAGCCGGACTAGCTTCCGAGCAGTACTTC. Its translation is CASSQEAGLASEQYF.

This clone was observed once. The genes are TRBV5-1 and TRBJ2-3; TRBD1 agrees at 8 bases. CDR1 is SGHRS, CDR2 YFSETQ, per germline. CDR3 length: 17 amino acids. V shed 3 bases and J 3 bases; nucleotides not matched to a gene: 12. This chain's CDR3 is CASSWIFGQGGTDTQYF. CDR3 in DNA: TGCGCCAGCAGCTGGATATTTGGACAGGGCGGGACAGATACGCAGTATTTT.

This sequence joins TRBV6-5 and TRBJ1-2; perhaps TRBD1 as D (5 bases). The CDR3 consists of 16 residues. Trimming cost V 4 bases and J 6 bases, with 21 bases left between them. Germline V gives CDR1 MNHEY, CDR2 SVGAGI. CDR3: CASSSRGPPFRDGYTF. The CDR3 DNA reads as TGTGCCAGCAGTTCTCGGGGTCCGCCCTTCAGGGATGGCTACACCTTC.

The CDR3 is CASSSQGAGNTIYF. CDR3 bases: TGTGCCAGCAGTTCGCAGGGGGCTGGAAACACCATATATTTT. The V gene is TRBV28, the J gene TRBJ1-3; TRBD1 matches 7 bases. CDR3 size: 14 residues. Germline trimming cut 4 bases from V and 2 bases from J; bases unmatched to any gene: 2. Germline CDR1 reads MDHEN; CDR2 reads SYDVKM.

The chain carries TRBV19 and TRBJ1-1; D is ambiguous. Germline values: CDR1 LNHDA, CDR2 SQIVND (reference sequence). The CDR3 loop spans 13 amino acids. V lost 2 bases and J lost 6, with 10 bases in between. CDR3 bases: TGTGCCAGTAGTATATTGGGCGGCGCTGAAGCTTTCTTT. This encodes CASSILGGAEAFF.

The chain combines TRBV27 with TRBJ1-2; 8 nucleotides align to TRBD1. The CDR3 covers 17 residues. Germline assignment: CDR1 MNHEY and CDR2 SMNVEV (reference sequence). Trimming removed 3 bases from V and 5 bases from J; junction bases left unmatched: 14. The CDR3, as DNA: TGTGCCAGCAGTTTCGTTGGAAACAGGGGGGGCGAGTATGGCTACACCTTC. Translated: CASSFVGNRGGEYGYTF.

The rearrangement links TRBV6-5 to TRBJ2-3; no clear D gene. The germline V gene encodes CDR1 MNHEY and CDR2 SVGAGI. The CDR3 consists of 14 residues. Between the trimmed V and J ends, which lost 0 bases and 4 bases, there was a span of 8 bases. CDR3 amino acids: CASSYSVPPDTQYF. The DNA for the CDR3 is TGTGCCAGCAGTTACTCGGTCCCCCCAGATACGCAGTATTTT.

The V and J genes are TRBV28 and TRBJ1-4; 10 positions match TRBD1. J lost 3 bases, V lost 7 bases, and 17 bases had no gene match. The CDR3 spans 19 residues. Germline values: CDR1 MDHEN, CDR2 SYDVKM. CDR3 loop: CASKKLGTGVDRPNEKLFF. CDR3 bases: TGTGCCAGCAAAAAACTCGGGACAGGGGTTGATCGGCCTAATGAAAAACTGTTTTTT.

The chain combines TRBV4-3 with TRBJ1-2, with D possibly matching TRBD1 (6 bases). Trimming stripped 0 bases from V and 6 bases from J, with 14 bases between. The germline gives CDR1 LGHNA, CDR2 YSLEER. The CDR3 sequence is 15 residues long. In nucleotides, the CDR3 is TGCGCCAGCAGCCAAGACCCACAGGGCAGGGATGGCTACACCTTC. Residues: CASSQDPQGRDGYTF.

CDR3: CASSYSAQNTEAFF. DNA of the CDR3: TGTGCCAGCAGTTATAGTGCGCAGAACACTGAAGCTTTCTTT. The chain combines TRBV6-6 with TRBJ1-1; D uncertain. The CDR3 is 14 amino acids. The V end lost 3 bases, the J end lost 1 base, and 9 bases lay between the germline ends. CDR1 and CDR2 (germline): MNHNY, SVGAGI (reference sequence).

The CDR3 DNA reads as TGTGCCAGCAGCCAACTGGCTTTCCCGAACACCGGGGAGCTGTTTTTT. Protein product: CASSQLAFPNTGELFF. V gene TRBV7-2 combines with J gene TRBJ2-2, with D hard to call. Trimming shortened V by 5 bases and J by 0 bases, and 13 bases separated the two germline ends. Germline V gene sequence: CDR1 SGHTA, CDR2 FQGNSA. The CDR3 has 16 amino acids.

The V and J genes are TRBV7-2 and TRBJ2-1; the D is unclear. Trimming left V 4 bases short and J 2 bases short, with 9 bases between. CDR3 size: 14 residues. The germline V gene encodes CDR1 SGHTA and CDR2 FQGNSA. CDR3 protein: CASSSEVTYNEQFF. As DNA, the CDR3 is TGTGCCAGCAGCTCAGAGGTCACCTACAATGAGCAGTTCTTC.

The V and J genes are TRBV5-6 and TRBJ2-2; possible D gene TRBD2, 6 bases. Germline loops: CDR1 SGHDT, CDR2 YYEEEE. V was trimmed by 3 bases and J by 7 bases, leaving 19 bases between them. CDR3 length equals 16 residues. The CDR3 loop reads CASSSKYWGVGGELFF. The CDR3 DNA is TGTGCCAGCAGCTCAAAGTATTGGGGGGTCGGCGGGGAGCTGTTTTTT.

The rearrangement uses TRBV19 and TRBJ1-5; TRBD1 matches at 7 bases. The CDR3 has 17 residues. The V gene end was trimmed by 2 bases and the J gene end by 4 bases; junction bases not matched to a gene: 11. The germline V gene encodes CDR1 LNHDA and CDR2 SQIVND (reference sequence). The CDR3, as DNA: TGTGCCAGTAGTATAACCCAGGGGGGGCGGGCTAATCAGCCCCAGCATTTT. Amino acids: CASSITQGGRANQPQHF.

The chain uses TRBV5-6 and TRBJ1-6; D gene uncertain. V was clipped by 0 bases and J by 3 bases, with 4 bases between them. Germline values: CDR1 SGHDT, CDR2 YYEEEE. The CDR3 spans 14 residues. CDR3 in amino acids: CASSLVDYNSPLHF. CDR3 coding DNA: TGTGCCAGCAGCTTGGTTGACTATAATTCACCCCTCCACTTT. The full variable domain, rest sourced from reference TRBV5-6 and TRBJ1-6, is DAGVTQSPTHLIKTRGQQVTLRCSPKSGHDTVSWYQQALGQGPQFIFQYYEEEERQRGNFPDRFSGHQFPNYSSELNVNALLLGDSALYLCASSLVDYNSPLHFGNGTRLTVT.

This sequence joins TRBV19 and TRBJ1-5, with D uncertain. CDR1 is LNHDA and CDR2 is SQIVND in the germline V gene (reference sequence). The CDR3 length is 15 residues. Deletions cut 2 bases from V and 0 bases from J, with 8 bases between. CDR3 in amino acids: CASSILRVSNQPQHF. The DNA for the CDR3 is TGTGCCAGTAGTATACTGCGGGTTAGCAATCAGCCCCAGCATTTT.

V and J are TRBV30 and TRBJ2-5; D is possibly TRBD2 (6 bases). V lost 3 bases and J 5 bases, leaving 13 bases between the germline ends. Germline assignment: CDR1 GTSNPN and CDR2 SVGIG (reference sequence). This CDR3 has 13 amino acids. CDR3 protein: CAWSSGGVETQYF. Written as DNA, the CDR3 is TGTGCCTGGAGCTCCGGGGGTGTGGAGACCCAGTACTTC.

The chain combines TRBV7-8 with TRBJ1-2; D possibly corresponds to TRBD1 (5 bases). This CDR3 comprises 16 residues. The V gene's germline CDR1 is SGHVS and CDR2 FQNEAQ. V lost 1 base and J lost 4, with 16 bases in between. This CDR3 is CASSLGFEVGTYGYTF. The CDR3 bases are TGTGCCAGCAGCTTAGGGTTCGAGGTGGGGACCTATGGCTACACCTTC.